Reported below is one TCR beta chain. What it recognizes is unknown. Repertoires were generated with immunoSEQ multiplex PCR, while TCRdb's copy carries only in-frame clones and drops some. Among more than 1 million clones, around 78% were seen once, and the ten largest hold more than 0.45%. The data belong to a study of shared clonotypes between healthy human individuals. The CDR3 runs to 18 residues. Study-wide findings and caveats: The four-donor shared clonotypes exceeded non-shared clonotypes in generation probability, with non-shared ones scoring lower. An anticipated effect of sequencing depth on clonotype sharing among donors was recognized.

The sample comprised memory CD4+ T cells from PBMCs. As to subset: CD45RA-negative fraction. The rearrangement links TRBV12-2 to TRBJ2-5; the table calls TRBD2, which could not be checked here. TRBV12-2 is a pseudogene segment. This clonotype originated in a man aged 18 to 30 in good health. Some clones in this sample may be carry-over from other donors' samples. The CDR3 here is CASRHNRGLAGVGETQYF. As DNA, the CDR3 is TGTGCAAGTCGCCACAACCGCGGACTAGCGGGAGTGGGGGAGACCCAGTACTTC.